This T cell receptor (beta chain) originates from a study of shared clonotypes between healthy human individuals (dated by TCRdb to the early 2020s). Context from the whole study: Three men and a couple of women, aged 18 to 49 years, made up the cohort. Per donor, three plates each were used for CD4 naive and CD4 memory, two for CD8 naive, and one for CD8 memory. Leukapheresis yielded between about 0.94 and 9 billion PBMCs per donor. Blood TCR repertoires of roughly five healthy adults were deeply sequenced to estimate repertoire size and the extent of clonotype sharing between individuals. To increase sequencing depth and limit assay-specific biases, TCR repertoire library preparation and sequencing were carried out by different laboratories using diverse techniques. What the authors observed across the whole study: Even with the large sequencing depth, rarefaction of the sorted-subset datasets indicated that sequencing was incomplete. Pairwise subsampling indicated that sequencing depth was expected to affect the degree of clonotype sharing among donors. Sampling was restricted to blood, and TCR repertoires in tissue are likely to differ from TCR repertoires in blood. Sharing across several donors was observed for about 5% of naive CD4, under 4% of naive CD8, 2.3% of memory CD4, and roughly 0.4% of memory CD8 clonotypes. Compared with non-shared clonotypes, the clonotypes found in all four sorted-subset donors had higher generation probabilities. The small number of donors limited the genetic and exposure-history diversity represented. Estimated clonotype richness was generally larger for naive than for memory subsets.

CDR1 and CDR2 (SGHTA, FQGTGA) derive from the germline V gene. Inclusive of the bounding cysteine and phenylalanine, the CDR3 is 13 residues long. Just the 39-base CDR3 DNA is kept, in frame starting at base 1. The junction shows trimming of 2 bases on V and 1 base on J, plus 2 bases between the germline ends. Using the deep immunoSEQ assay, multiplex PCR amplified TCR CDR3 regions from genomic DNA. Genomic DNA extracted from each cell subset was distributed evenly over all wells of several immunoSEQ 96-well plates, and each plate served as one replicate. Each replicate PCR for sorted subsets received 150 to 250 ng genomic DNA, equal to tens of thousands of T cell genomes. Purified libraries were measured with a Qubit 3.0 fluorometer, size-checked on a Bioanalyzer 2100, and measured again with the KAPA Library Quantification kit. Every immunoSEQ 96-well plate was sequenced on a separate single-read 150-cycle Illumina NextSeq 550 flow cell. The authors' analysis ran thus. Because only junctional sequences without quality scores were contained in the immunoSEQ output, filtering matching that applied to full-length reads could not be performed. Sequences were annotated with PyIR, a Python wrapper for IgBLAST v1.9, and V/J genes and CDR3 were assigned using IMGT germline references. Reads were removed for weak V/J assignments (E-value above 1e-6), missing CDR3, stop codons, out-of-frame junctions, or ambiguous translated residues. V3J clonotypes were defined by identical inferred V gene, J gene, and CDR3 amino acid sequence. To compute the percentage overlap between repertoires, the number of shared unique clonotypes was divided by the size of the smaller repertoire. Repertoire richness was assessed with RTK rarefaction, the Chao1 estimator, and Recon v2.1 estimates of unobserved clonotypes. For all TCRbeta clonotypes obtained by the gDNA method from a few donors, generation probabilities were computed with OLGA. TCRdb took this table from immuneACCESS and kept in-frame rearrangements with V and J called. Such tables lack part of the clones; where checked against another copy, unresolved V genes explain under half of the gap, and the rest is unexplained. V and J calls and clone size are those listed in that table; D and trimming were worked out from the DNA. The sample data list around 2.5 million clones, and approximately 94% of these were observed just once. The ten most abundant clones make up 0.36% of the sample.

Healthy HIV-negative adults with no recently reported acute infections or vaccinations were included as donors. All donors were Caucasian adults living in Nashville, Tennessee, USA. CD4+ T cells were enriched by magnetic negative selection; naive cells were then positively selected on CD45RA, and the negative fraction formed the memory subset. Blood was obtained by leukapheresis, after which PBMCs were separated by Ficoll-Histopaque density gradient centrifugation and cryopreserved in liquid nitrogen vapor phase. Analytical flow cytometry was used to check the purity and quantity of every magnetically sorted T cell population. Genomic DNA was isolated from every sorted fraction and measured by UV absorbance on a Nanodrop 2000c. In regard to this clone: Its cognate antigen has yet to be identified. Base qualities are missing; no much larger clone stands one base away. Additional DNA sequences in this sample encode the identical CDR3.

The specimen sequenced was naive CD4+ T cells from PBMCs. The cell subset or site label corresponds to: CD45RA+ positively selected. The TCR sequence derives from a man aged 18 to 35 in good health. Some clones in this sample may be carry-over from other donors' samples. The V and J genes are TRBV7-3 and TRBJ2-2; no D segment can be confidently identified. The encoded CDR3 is CASSLENTGELFF. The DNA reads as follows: TGTGCCAGCAGCTTAGAGAACACCGGGGAGCTGTTTTTT.